The rows below give T cell receptor beta chains drawn from one sample of a study of blood T cell repertoires in COVID-19. The table came from immunoSEQ multiplex PCR; TCRdb's copy has only in-frame clones and leaves some out. The sample shows some 300,000 clones, 88% of them seen only once. Sequencing input: PBMCs or T cells enriched from blood (not recorded which). These receptor sequences come from a woman aged 60-70 years in a cohort exposed to, infected with or recovered from COVID-19 (not recorded which). The CDR3 runs from the conserved cysteine through the conserved F or W. A D gene is named only where the DNA matches it firmly. Where a row states a size, it is once, few, many or the class of an expanded clone; other rows omit it.

TGTGCCAGCAGTTTCGGACTGAGCCTTGAGCAGTACTTC,CASSFGLSLEQYF,13,TRBV28,TRBJ2-7,few,-
TGTGCCAGCAGCTTTGGCGTGACAGGCTCCTACGAGCAGTACTTC,CASSFGVTGSYEQYF,15,TRBV7-9,TRBJ2-7,-,-
TGTGCCAGCAGCTTAGGCGGCAGCGGGGTGTACCAAGAGACCCAGTACTTC,CASSLGGSGVYQETQYF,17,TRBV7-2,TRBJ2-5,-,TRBD2
TGTGCCTGGAGTGTCGGGGGACTAGTGAATGAGCAGTTCTTC,CAWSVGGLVNEQFF,14,TRBV30,TRBJ2-1,-,TRBD2
TGTGCCAGCAGCCGAGGAGCGGGAGGATACGAGCAGTACTTC,CASSRGAGGYEQYF,14,TRBV3-1/TRBV3-2,TRBJ2-7,-,TRBD2
TGTGCCAGCAGTGACGGGCAGGGGGCTGGGAATGAGCAGTTCTTC,CASSDGQGAGNEQFF,15,TRBV6-4,TRBJ2-1,many,TRBD1
TGTGCCAGCAGCTTGGACAGGGGGCGAGAGACCCAGTACTTC,CASSLDRGRETQYF,14,TRBV7-6,TRBJ2-5,-,TRBD1
TGTGCCAGCCGACGAGAGGCTGGAAACACCATATATTTT,CASRREAGNTIYF,13,TRBV6-6,TRBJ1-3,-,-
TGTGCCAGCGAGGAAGTGGCGAACACCATATATTTT,CASEEVANTIYF,12,TRBV5-5,TRBJ1-3,once,-
TGTGCCAGCAGTAAAGGGGGGGCCCAAGAGACCCAGTACTTC,CASSKGGAQETQYF,14,TRBV28,TRBJ2-5,-,-
TGTGCCAGCAGCTTAGCGTCCAGGGGGCTTGAGACCCAGTACTTC,CASSLASRGLETQYF,15,TRBV11-3,TRBJ2-5,-,TRBD1
TGTGCCAGCAGACCACGACAGGGCGATGAAAAACTGTTTTTT,CASRPRQGDEKLFF,14,TRBV6-5,TRBJ1-4,-,TRBD1
TGTGCCAGCAGCTTAGTAGGGACTAGCGGATACAATGAGCAGTTCTTC,CASSLVGTSGYNEQFF,16,TRBV7-2,TRBJ2-1,once,TRBD2
TGTGCCTGGACTCTAGCGGGAGGGCCAGGCACCGGGGAGCTGTTTTTT,CAWTLAGGPGTGELFF,16,TRBV30,TRBJ2-2,-,TRBD2
TGTGCCAGCAGCCAAGATTCCCCCGGGGGTTTAGGCACCGGGGAGCTGTTTTTT,CASSQDSPGGLGTGELFF,18,TRBV4-2,TRBJ2-2,-,-
TGCGCCAGCAGCTTGGCCAGGGACAGGGGAGACTACGAGCAGTACTTC,CASSLARDRGDYEQYF,16,TRBV5-1,TRBJ2-7,once,TRBD1
TGTGCCAGCAGCGGAACAGGGGGCCCCTATGGCTACACCTTC,CASSGTGGPYGYTF,14,TRBV9,TRBJ1-2,few,TRBD1
TGTGCCAGCATAGAGGGTATAGCTGGCGAGCAGTACTTC,CASIEGIAGEQYF,13,TRBV28,TRBJ2-7,-,-
TGTGCCAGCAGCCCAACGGGACTACCCTGGTCCGGGGAGCTGTTTTTT,CASSPTGLPWSGELFF,16,TRBV7-3,TRBJ2-2,-,TRBD2
TGTGCCTGGAGCCTACTAGCGGGAATGGATACGCAGTATTTT,CAWSLLAGMDTQYF,14,TRBV30,TRBJ2-3,-,TRBD2
TGTGCCAGCAGCCAACTCCGACAGGGGGAGGCCGGGGAGCTGTTTTTT,CASSQLRQGEAGELFF,16,TRBV5-4,TRBJ2-2,-,TRBD1
TGTGCCAGCAGCTTACGACAGGGGGCCGCCGGGGAGCTGTTTTTT,CASSLRQGAAGELFF,15,TRBV5-8,TRBJ2-2,-,TRBD1
TGTGCCAGCAGTTCCCCAGACAGGTCAAGAGCTTTCTTT,CASSSPDRSRAFF,13,TRBV28,TRBJ1-1,-,-
TGTGCCAGTAGTGGGGACAGGGGAGCTGAAGCTTTCTTT,CASSGDRGAEAFF,13,TRBV19,TRBJ1-1,-,TRBD1
TGTGCCAGCAGCCTCCTTGGCGGGTGGTCTAGGGGGAGCTCCTACAATGAGCAGTTCTTC,CASSLLGGWSRGSSYNEQFF,20,TRBV3-1/TRBV3-2,TRBJ2-1,-,-
TGTGCCAGCAGCGATGACGGGTCAACTAATGAAAAACTGTTTTTT,CASSDDGSTNEKLFF,15,TRBV7-9,TRBJ1-4,-,-
TGCGCCAGCAGCTTGGCCGGGAGGAGGTCCTACGAGCAGTACTTC,CASSLAGRRSYEQYF,15,TRBV5-1,TRBJ2-7,-,TRBD2
TGTGCCAGCAGTACGGGACTCCCCGGACTTCAGTACTTC,CASSTGLPGLQYF,13,TRBV28,TRBJ2-4,-,-
TGCGCCAGCAGCTTTGGCGGGGTGGCTGAAGCTTTCTTT,CASSFGGVAEAFF,13,TRBV5-1,TRBJ1-1,once,-
TGCGCCAGCAGCTCGACTAGACGGCCTACAGGAGGCGAGCAGTACTTC,CASSSTRRPTGGEQYF,16,TRBV5-1,TRBJ2-7,-,-
TGTGCCAGCAGCTTAGCGCCCGCAGGGTTGGATTCACCCCTCCACTTT,CASSLAPAGLDSPLHF,16,TRBV7-2,TRBJ1-6,-,-
TGTGCCAGCAGGGGCGGGACAGCAGCTAACTATGGCTACACCTTC,CASRGGTAANYGYTF,15,TRBV5-4,TRBJ1-2,-,TRBD1
TGTGCCAGCAGCTTCGACAGTGACAATGAGCAGTTCTTC,CASSFDSDNEQFF,13,TRBV11-3,TRBJ2-1,-,-
TGTGCCAGCAGTTCTCTCCAGGGTCAATACGGGACTAGCGCATACGAGCAGTACTTC,CASSSLQGQYGTSAYEQYF,19,TRBV27,TRBJ2-7,-,TRBD2
TGTGCCAGCAGTTACGGAGGGACAGGTTTTGGAAATGAGCAGTTCTTC,CASSYGGTGFGNEQFF,16,TRBV6-2/TRBV6-3,TRBJ2-1,-,TRBD1
TGTGCCACCAGCAGAGATCGAGGGGAGCAGTTCTTC,CATSRDRGEQFF,12,TRBV15,TRBJ2-1,-,-
TGTGCCAGCAGTCTAGCGGGAGGAGGACGGGAGACCCAGTACTTC,CASSLAGGGRETQYF,15,TRBV6-5,TRBJ2-5,-,TRBD2
TGTGCCAGCAGTGAAGAAGCGGGTGGCTACACCTTC,CASSEEAGGYTF,12,TRBV2,TRBJ1-2,-,-
TGTGCCAGCAGCTTAGAATCATCCGAGCAGTACTTC,CASSLESSEQYF,12,TRBV7-9,TRBJ2-7,-,-
TGCAGTGCTAGTAGGCCCGGACTCACAGATACGCAGTATTTT,CSASRPGLTDTQYF,14,TRBV20-1,TRBJ2-3,-,-
TGTGCCAGCCGTCAGGGGGTGCTTGGCTACACCTTC,CASRQGVLGYTF,12,TRBV18,TRBJ1-2,-,TRBD1
TGTGCCAGCAGCCCTAGCGGGGGGCGTGGGACTGAAGCTTTCTTT,CASSPSGGRGTEAFF,15,TRBV3-1/TRBV3-2,TRBJ1-1,-,-
TGCGCCAGCAGCTTGAATTTACGGGAGGCCAACAATGAGCAGTTCTTC,CASSLNLREANNEQFF,16,TRBV5-1,TRBJ2-1,-,TRBD2
TGTGCCTGGAGTGCCCAAAGGGGGAATGAAAAACTGTTTTTT,CAWSAQRGNEKLFF,14,TRBV30,TRBJ1-4,-,-
TGTGCCAGCAGCCCCAGGAGGGAGGGCAATGAGCAGTTCTTC,CASSPRREGNEQFF,14,TRBV6-5,TRBJ2-1,-,TRBD2
TGCGCCAGCAGCCAAGACAGACCCTCTGGAAACACCATATATTTT,CASSQDRPSGNTIYF,15,TRBV5-1,TRBJ1-3,once,-
TGTGCCAGCAGTGAGGAACCACTCCCGAGGGAGCAGTACTTC,CASSEEPLPREQYF,14,TRBV28,TRBJ2-7,-,-
TGCGCCAGCAGCGCGGGACAGGGGACTTATGGCTACACCTTC,CASSAGQGTYGYTF,14,TRBV5-1,TRBJ1-2,once,TRBD1
TGTGCCTGGAGCCCAGGGCGGGAAAAACTGTTTTTT,CAWSPGREKLFF,12,TRBV30,TRBJ1-4,-,-
TGCGCCAGCAGCTTGGCCGGGACAGGCAACACTGAAGCTTTCTTT,CASSLAGTGNTEAFF,15,TRBV5-1,TRBJ1-1,-,TRBD1
TGTGCCAGCAGCCCTCGGACAGGGGGCTACTCTAACACTGAAGCTTTCTTT,CASSPRTGGYSNTEAFF,17,TRBV3-1/TRBV3-2,TRBJ1-1,-,TRBD1
TGTGCCAGCAGTTCCCAGGGGGGTTTTCTCCTTCGCGAGCAGTACTTC,CASSSQGGFLLREQYF,16,TRBV27,TRBJ2-7,-,-
TGTGCCAGCAGCGTAGGGACTAGCGGGACGAATGAGCAGTTCTTC,CASSVGTSGTNEQFF,15,TRBV9,TRBJ2-1,-,TRBD2
TGTGCCAGCAGTTATTCGCCAGGGGGCTCCGGTCAGCCCCAGCATTTT,CASSYSPGGSGQPQHF,16,TRBV6-9,TRBJ1-5,once,TRBD1
TGTGCCAGCAGCCCAGGGGACAGGAACACCGGGGAGCTGTTTTTT,CASSPGDRNTGELFF,15,TRBV7-9,TRBJ2-2,-,TRBD1
TGTGCCAGCAGCTTAGTAGGGGGCGGGAATTATAATGAAAAACTGTTTTTT,CASSLVGGGNYNEKLFF,17,TRBV7-2,TRBJ1-4,once,TRBD1
TGTGCCAGCAAAAGTCGAACGGCTGAAGCTTTCTTT,CASKSRTAEAFF,12,TRBV7-8,TRBJ1-1,-,-
TGTGCCAGCAGTTTATCTAGCGGGAGAGCGGGTCCCAAAAACATTCAGTACTTC,CASSLSSGRAGPKNIQYF,18,TRBV28,TRBJ2-4,-,TRBD2
TGTGCCAGCAACACCAGGGATTTCTCGCGCAATGAGCAGTTCTTC,CASNTRDFSRNEQFF,15,TRBV6-7,TRBJ2-1,-,-
TGTGCCAGTTCCCTCCGCGGGCGCTTC,CASSLRGRF,9,TRBV19,TRBJ2-7,-,-